This TCR beta chain was observed in a study of molecular identifiers for immune sequencing clone quantification. A single record per CDR3 protein comes from TCRdb applying MiXCR to the PCR reads. This sample has approximately 680,000 distinct CDR3 sequences, with approximately 24% found just once. The sorting of naive CD8 T cells used the CD8+CD4-CCR7+CD45RA+ phenotype. Trimming removed 3 bases from V and 2 bases from J, with 11 bases in between. The CDR3 length is 15 residues. Germline CDR1 reads LGHNA; CDR2 reads YSLEER. The clonotype comes from a human donor in good health. Some libraries in this study had Jurkat cell RNA spiked in. This chain connects TRBV4-3 to TRBJ2-1; maybe TRBD1 (5 bases). The sample taken for sequencing was naive CD8+ T cells from blood, with Jurkat cell RNA spiked in. Subset meaning: FACS-sorted CD8+CD4-CCR7+CD45RA+ naive T cells. DNA for the CDR3: TGCGCCAGCAGCCAGGCCAGGGTGCCCTACAATGAGCAGTTCTTC. Amino acids: CASSQARVPYNEQFF.